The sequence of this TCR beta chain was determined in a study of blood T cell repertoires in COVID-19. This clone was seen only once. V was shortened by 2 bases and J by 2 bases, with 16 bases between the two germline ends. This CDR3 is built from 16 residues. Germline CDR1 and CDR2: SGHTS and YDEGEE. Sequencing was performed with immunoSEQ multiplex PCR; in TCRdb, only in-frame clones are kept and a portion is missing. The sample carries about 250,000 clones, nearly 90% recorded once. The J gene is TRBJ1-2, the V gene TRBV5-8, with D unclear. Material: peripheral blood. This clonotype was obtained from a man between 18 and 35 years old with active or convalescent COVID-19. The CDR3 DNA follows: TGTGCCAGCAGCTTTATTTCTGCCGCGGCCAACTATGGCTACACCTTC. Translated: CASSFISAAANYGYTF.